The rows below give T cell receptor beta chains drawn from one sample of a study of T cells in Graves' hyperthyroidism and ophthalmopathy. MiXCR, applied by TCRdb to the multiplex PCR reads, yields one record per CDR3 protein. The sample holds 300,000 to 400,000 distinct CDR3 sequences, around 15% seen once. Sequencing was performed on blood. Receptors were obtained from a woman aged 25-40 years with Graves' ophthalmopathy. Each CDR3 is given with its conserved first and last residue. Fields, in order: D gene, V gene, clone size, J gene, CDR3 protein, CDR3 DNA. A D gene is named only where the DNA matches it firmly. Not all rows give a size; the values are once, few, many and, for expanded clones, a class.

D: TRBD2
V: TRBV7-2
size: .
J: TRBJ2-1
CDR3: CAGSLRLAGVYNEQFF
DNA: TGTGCCGGCAGCTTACGACTAGCGGGGGTTTACAATGAGCAGTTCTTC

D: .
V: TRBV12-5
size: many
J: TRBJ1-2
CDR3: CASGLVVGGFSGYTF
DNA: TGTGCTAGTGGTTTGGTAGTTGGGGGTTTCTCTGGCTACACCTTC

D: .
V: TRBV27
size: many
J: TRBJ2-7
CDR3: CASTTQGRGDEQYF
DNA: TGTGCCAGCACGACCCAGGGTCGTGGGGACGAGCAGTACTTC

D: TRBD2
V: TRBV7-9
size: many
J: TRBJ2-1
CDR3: CASSIAGFPYNEQFF
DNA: TGTGCCAGCAGCATAGCGGGGTTCCCCTACAATGAGCAGTTCTTC

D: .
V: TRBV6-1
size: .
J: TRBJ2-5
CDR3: CASSWSGGGTQETQYF
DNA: TGTGCCAGCAGTTGGAGCGGCGGGGGCACCCAAGAGACCCAGTACTTC

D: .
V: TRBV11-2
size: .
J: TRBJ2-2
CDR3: CASSQRTGELFF
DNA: TGTGCCAGCAGCCAGCGAACCGGGGAGCTGTTTTTT

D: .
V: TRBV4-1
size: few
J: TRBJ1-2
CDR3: CASSHSTTGRGYTF
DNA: TGCGCCAGCAGCCACAGTACGACAGGTCGCGGCTACACCTTC

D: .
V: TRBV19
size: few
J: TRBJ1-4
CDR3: CASSIGPWDEKLFF
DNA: TGTGCCAGTAGTATAGGGCCATGGGACGAAAAACTGTTTTTT

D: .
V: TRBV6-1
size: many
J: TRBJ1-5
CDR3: CASSGGLRMSPQHF
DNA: TGTGCCAGCAGCGGAGGGCTGCGGATGTCACCCCAGCATTTT

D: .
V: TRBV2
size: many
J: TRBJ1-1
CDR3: CASSGDQMNTEAFF
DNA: TGTGCCAGCAGTGGGGATCAAATGAACACTGAAGCTTTCTTT

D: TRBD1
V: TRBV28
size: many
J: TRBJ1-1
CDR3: CASRETGGDTEAFF
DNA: TGTGCCAGCAGGGAAACAGGGGGGGACACTGAAGCTTTCTTT

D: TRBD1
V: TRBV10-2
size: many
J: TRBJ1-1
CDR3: CASRHTGGLDTEAFF
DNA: TGCGCCAGCAGACACACAGGGGGTTTGGACACTGAAGCTTTCTTT

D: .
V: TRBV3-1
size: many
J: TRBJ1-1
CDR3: CASSHGSVNTEAFF
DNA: TGTGCCAGCAGCCACGGCAGCGTGAACACTGAAGCTTTCTTT

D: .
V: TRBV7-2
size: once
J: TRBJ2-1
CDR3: CASSGGASYNEQFF
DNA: TGTGCCAGCAGCGGGGGCGCCTCCTACAATGAGCAGTTCTTC

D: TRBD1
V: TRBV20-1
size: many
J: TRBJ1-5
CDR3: CSARTGGVYSNQPQHF
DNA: TGCAGTGCCCGGACAGGAGGGGTATATAGCAATCAGCCCCAGCATTTT

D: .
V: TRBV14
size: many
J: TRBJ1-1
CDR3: CASSQWGGDEAFF
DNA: TGTGCCAGCAGCCAATGGGGCGGTGACGAAGCTTTCTTT

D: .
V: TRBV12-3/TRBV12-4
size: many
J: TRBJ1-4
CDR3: CASSIHPRGGGKLFF
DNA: TGTGCCAGCAGTATCCACCCGCGAGGGGGAGGGAAACTGTTTTTT